Listed here is a single T cell receptor (beta chain). CDR1 and CDR2 from the germline V gene are KGHSH and LQKENI. The CDR3 totals 18 residues. The V end lost 3 bases, the J end lost 4 bases, and 22 bases lay between the germline ends. These data belong to a study of OX40 agonist ivuxolimab in advanced cancers. Clones were read by immunoSEQ multiplex PCR, and TCRdb kept only the in-frame ones, dropping some. The data show tens of thousands of clones, over 80% seen once. The source is an adult with an advanced solid tumor such as melanoma, head and neck, liver or kidney cancer. This chain joins TRBV18 and TRBJ1-3; a weak D match, TRBD1 (5 bases). The sequences come from CD4+ or CD8+ T cells sorted from blood, collected in a trial of the OX40 agonist ivuxolimab. This chain's CDR3 is CASSPVAGVSRTGNTIYF. CDR3 coding DNA: TGTGCCAGCTCACCGGTGGCGGGAGTGTCCCGGACAGGAAACACCATATATTTT.